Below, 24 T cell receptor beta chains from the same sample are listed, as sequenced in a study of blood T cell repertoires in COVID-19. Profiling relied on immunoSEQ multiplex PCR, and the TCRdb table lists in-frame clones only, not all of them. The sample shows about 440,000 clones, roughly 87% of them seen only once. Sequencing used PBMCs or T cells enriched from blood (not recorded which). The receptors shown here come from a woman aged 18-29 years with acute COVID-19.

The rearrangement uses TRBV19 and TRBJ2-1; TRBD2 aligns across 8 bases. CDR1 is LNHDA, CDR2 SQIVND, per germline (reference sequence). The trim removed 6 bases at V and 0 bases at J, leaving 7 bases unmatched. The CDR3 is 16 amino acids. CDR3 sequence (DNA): TGTGCCAGTAGCTATATTAGCGGGAACTCCTACAATGAGCAGTTCTTC. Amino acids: CASSYISGNSYNEQFF.

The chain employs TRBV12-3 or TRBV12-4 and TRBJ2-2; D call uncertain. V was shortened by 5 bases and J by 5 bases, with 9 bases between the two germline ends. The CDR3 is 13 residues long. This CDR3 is CASSEVETGELFF. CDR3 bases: TGTGCCAGCAGTGAAGTTGAGACCGGGGAGCTGTTTTTT.

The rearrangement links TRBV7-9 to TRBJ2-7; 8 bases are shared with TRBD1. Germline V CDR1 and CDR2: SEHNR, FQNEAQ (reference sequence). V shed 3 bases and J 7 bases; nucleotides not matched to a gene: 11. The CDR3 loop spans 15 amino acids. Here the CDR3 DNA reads TGTGCCAGCAGCTTTGGGGACAGGTACTTACGAGAGCAGTACTTC. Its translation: CASSFGDRYLREQYF.

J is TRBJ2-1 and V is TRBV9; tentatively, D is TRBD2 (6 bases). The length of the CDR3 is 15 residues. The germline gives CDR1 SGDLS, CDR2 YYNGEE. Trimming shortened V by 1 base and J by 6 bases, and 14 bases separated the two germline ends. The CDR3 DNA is TGTGCCAGCAGCGTATTAGGAGGGCCAGGCAATGAGCAGTTCTTC. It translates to CASSVLGGPGNEQFF.

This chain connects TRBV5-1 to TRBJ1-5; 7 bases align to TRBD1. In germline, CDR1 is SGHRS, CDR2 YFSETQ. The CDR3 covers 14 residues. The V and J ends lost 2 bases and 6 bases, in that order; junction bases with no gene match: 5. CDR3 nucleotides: TGCGCCAGCAGCTTACGACAGGGTTCTCAGCCCCAGCATTTT. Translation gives CASSLRQGSQPQHF. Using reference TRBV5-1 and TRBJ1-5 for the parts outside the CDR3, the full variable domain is KAGVTQTPRYLIKTRGQQVTLSCSPISGHRSVSWYQQTPGQGLQFLFEYFSETQRNKGNFPGRFSGRQFSNSRSEMNVSTLELGDSALYLCASSLRQGSQPQHFGDGTRLSIL.

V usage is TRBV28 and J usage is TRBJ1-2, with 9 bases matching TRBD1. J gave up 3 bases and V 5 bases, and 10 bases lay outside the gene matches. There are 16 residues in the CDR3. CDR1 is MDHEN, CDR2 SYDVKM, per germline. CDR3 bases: TGTGCCAGCAGTCCCCTCGGGACAGGGTGGGACTATGGCTACACCTTC. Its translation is CASSPLGTGWDYGYTF.

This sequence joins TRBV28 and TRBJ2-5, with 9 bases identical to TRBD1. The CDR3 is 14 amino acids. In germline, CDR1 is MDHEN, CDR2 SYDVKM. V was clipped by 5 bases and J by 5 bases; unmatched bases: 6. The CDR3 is CASSPGQGGETQYF. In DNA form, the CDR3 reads TGTGCCAGCAGTCCGGGACAGGGAGGCGAGACCCAGTACTTC.

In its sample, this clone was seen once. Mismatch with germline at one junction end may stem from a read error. The CDR3 spells CASRTGLHNQQFF. The CDR3 nucleotides read TGTGCCAGCAGGACGGGACTCCACAATCAGCAGTTCTTC. This chain connects TRBV27 to TRBJ2-1, with TRBD2 as a possible D gene (6 bases). The CDR3 totals 13 residues. Germline CDR1 reads MNHEY; CDR2 reads SMNVEV (reference sequence).

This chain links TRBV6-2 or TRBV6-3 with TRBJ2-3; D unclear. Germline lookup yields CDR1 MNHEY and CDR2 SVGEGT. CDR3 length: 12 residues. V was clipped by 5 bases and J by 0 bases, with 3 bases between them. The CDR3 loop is CASSQSTDTQYF. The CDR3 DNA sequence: TGTGCCAGCAGTCAAAGCACAGATACGCAGTATTTT.

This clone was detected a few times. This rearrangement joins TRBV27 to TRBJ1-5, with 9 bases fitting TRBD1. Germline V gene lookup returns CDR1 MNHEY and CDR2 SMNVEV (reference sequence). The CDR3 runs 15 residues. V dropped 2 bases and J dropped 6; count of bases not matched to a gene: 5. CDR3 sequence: CASSLRTGVFQPQHF. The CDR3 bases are TGTGCCAGCAGTTTACGGACAGGGGTTTTTCAGCCCCAGCATTTT.

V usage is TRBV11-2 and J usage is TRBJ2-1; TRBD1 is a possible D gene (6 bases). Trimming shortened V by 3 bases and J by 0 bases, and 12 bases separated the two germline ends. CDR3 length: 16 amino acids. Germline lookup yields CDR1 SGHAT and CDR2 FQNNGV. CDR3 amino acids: CASSFRGHTSYNEQFF. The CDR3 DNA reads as TGTGCCAGCAGCTTCCGGGGACACACCTCCTACAATGAGCAGTTCTTC.

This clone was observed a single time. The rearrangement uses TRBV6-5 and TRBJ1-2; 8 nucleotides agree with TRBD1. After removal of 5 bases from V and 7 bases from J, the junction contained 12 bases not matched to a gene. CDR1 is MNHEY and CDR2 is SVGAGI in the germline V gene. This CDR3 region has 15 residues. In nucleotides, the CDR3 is TGTGCCAGCAGTCACGACGCCCTAACAGGGGGTGGCTACACCTTC. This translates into CASSHDALTGGGYTF.

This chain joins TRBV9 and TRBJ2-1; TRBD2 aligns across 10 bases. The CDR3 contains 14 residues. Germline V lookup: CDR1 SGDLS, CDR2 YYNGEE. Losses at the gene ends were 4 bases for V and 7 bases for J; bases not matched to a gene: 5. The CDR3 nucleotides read TGTGCCAGCAGCTCGGGACTAGCGTTAAATGAGCAGTTCTTC. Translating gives CASSSGLALNEQFF.

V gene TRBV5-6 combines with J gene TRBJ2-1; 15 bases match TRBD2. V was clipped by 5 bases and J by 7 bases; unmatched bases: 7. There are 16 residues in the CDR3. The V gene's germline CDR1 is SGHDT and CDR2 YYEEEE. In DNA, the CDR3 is TGTGCCAGCAGATTCCCCGGGACTAGCGGGAGGAATGAGCAGTTCTTC. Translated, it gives CASRFPGTSGRNEQFF.

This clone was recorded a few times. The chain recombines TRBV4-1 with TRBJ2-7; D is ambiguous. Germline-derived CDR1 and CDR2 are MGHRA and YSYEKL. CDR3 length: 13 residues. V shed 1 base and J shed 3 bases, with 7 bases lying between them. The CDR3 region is CASSQGNNYEQYF. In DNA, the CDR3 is TGCGCCAGCAGCCAAGGTAATAACTACGAGCAGTACTTC.

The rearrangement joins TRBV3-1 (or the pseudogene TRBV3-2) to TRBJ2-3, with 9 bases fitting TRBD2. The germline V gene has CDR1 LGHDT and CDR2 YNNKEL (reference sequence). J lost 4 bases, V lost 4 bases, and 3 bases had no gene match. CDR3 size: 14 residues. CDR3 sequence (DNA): TGTGCCAGCAGCCTTAGCGGGAGTGCAGATACGCAGTATTTT. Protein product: CASSLSGSADTQYF.

The CDR3 region has the DNA TGCAGCGTTGAACGGGATCTCCGGGACATTCAGTACTTC. Translation: CSVERDLRDIQYF. V is TRBV29-1 and J is TRBJ2-4; D is possibly TRBD2 (5 bases). This CDR3 spans 13 amino acids. V lost 2 bases, J lost 8 bases, and 13 bases lay in between. Per the germline V gene, CDR1 is SQVTM and CDR2 is ANQGSEA.

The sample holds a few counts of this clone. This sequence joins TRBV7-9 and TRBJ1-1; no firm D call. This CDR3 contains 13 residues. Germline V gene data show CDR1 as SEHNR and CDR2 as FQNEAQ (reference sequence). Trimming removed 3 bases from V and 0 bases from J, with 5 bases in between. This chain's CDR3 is CASSFLMNTEAFF. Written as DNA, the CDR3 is TGTGCCAGCAGCTTTTTAATGAACACTGAAGCTTTCTTT.

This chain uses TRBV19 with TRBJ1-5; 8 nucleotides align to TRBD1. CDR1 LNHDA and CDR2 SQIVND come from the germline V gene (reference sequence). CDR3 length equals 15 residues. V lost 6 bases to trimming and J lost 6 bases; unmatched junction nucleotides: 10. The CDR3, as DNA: TGTGCCAGTAGCATGACAGGGGAATTGGGTCAGCCCCAGCATTTT. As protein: CASSMTGELGQPQHF.

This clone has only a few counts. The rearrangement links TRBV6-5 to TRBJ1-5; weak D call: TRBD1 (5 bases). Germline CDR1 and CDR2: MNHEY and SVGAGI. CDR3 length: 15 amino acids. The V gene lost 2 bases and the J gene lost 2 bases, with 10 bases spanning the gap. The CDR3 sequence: CASSYDSSRNQPQHF. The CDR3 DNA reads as TGTGCCAGCAGTTACGACAGCAGTCGCAATCAGCCCCAGCATTTT.

CDR3 sequence: CASRRDSDRRYEQYF. CDR3 DNA sequence: TGTGCCAGCAGGCGGGACTCCGATAGGAGATACGAGCAGTACTTC. The chain uses TRBV2 and TRBJ2-7; tentatively, D is TRBD2 (6 bases). The CDR3 spans 15 residues. CDR1 is SNHLY, CDR2 FYNNEI, per germline. Trimming removed 6 bases at V and 4 bases at J, with 19 bases between.

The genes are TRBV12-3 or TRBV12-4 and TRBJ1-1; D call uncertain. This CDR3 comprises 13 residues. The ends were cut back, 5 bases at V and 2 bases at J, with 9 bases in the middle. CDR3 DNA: TGTGCCAGCAGTCCGACACGAAACACTGAAGCTTTCTTT. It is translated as CASSPTRNTEAFF.

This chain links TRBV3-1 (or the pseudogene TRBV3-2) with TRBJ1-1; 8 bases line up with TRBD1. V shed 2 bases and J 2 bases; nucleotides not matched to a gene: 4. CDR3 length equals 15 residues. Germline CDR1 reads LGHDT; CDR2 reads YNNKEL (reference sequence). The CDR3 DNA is TGTGCCAGCAGCCAACTCTCAGGGGGCAACACTGAAGCTTTCTTT. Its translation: CASSQLSGGNTEAFF.

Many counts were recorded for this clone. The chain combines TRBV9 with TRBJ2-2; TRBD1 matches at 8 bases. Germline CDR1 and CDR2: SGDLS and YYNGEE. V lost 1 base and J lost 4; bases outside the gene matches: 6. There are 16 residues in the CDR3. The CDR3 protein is CASSVSQGAVTGELFF. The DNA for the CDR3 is TGTGCCAGCAGCGTATCTCAGGGGGCGGTCACCGGGGAGCTGTTTTTT.